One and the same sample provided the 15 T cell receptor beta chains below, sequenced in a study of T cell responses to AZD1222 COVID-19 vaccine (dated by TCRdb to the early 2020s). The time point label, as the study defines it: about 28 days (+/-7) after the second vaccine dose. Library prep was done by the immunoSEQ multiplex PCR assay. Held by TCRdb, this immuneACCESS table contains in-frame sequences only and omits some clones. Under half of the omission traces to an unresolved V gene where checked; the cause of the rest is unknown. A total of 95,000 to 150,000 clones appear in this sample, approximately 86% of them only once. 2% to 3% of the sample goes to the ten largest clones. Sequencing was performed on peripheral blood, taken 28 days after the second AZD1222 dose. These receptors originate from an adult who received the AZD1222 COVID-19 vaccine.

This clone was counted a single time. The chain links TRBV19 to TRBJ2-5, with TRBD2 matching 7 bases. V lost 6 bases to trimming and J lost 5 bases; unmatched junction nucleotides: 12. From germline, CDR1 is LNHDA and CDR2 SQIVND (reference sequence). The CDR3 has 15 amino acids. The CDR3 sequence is CASSPRRGGVETQYF. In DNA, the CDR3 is TGTGCCAGTAGCCCGCGACGGGGAGGGGTCGAGACCCAGTACTTC.

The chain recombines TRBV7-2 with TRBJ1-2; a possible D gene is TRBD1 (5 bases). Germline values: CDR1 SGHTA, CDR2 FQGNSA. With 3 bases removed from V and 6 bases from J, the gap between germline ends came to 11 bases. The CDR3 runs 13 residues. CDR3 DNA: TGTGCCAGCAGCTTCGTAGGGACTAATGGCTACACCTTC. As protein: CASSFVGTNGYTF.

CDR3 sequence reads: CASSLGTGYNEQFF. The CDR3 DNA is TGTGCCAGCAGCCTAGGGACAGGGTACAATGAGCAGTTCTTC. The V and J genes are TRBV7-9 and TRBJ2-1, with TRBD1 matching 9 bases. The CDR3 extends over 14 amino acids. V trimming: 5 bases; J trimming: 4 bases; junction bases outside the gene matches: 3. CDR1 SEHNR and CDR2 FQNEAQ come from the germline V gene (reference sequence).

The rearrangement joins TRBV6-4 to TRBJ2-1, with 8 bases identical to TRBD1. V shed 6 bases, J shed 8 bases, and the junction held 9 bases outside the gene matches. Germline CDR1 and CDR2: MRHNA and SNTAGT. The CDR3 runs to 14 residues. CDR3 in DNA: TGTGCCAGCAGCCCCCGGACAGGGACGCATGAGCAGTTCTTC. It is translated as CASSPRTGTHEQFF.

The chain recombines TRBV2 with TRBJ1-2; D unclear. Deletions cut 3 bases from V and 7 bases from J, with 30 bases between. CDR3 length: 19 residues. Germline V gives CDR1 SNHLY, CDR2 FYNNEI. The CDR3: CASSEGLSQRWANGGGYTF. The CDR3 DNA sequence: TGTGCCAGCAGTGAGGGTCTTTCGCAGCGCTGGGCTAATGGCGGTGGCTACACCTTC. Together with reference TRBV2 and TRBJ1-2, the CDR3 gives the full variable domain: EPEVTQTPSHQVTQMGQEVILRCVPISNHLYFYWYRQILGQKVEFLVSFYNNEISEKSEIFDDQFSVERPDGSNFTLKIRSTKLEDSAMYFCASSEGLSQRWANGGGYTFGSGTRLTVV.

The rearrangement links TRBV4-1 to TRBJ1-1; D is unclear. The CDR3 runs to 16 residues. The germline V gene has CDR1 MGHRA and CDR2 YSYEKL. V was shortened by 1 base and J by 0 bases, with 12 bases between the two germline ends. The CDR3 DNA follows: TGCGCCAGCAGCCAAGTAGGGAGGCAGGTGAACACTGAAGCTTTCTTT. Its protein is CASSQVGRQVNTEAFF.

The CDR3 loop is CAWSAGDRGISPLHF. DNA of the CDR3: TGTGCCTGGAGTGCCGGGGACAGGGGGATCTCACCCCTCCACTTT. The chain is built from TRBV30 and TRBJ1-6, with 11 nucleotides matching TRBD1. V lost 1 base and J lost 10; bases outside the gene matches: 6. CDR1 GTSNPN and CDR2 SVGIG come from the germline V gene (reference sequence). The CDR3 totals 15 residues.

The CDR3 DNA is TGTGCCAGCAGCTCGGGACTTAGGAAGTATTTT. It is translated as CASSSGLRKYF. The J gene is TRBJ2-3, the V gene TRBV7-6, with D possibly being TRBD2 (6 bases). This CDR3 comprises 11 residues. Germline V CDR1 and CDR2: SGHVS, FNYEAQ. V lost 4 bases, J lost 13 bases, and 12 bases lay in between.

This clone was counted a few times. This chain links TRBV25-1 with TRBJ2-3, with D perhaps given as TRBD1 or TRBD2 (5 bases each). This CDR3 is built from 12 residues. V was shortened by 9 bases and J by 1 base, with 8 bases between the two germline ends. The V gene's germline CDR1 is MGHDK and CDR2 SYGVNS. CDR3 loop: CASRGRTDTQYF. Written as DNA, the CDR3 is TGTGCCAGTCGGGGCCGCACAGATACGCAGTATTTT.

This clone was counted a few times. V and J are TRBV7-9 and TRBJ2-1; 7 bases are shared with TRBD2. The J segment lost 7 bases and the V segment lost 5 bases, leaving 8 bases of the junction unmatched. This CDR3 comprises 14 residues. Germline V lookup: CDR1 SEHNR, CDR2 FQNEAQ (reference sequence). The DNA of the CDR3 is TGTGCCAGCAGCCCCAGGCGGGAGAGTAATGAGCAGTTCTTC. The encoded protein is CASSPRRESNEQFF.

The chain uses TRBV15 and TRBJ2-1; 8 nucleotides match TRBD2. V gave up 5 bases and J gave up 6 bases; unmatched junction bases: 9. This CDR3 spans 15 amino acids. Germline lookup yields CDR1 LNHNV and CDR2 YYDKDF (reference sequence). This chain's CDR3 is CATSPGQGLVNEQFF. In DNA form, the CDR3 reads TGTGCCACCAGCCCTGGGCAGGGACTAGTCAATGAGCAGTTCTTC. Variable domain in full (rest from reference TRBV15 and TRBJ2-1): DAMVIQNPRYQVTQFGKPVTLSCSQTLNHNVMYWYQQKSSQAPKLLFHYYDKDFNNEADTPDNFQSRRPNTSFCFLDIRSPGLGDTAMYLCATSPGQGLVNEQFFGPGTRLTVL.

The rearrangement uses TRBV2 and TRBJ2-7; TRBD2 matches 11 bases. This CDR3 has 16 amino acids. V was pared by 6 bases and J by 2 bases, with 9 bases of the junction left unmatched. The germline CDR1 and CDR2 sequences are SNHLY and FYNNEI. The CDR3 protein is CASRASSGGYTYEQYF. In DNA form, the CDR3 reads TGTGCCAGCAGAGCGTCTAGCGGGGGGTACACCTACGAGCAGTACTTC.

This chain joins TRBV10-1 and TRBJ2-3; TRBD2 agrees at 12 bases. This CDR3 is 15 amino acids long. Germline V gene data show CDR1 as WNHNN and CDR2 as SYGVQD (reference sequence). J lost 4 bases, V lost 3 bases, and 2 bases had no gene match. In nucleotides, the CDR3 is TGCGCCAGCAGTGAAACTAGCGGGGGGCCAGATACGCAGTATTTT. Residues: CASSETSGGPDTQYF.

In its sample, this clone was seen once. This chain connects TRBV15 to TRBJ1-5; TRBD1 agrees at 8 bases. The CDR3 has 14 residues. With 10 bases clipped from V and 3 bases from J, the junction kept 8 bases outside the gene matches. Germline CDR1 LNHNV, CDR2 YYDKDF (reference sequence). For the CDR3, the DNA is TGTGCCAGACCAGGGGGCCGATACAATCAGCCCCAGCATTTT. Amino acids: CARPGGRYNQPQHF.

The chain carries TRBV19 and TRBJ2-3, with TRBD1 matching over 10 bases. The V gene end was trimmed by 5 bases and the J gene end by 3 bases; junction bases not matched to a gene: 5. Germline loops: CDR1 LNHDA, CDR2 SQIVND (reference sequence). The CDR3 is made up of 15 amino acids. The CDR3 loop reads CASSPLGQGTDTQYF. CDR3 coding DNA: TGTGCCAGTAGTCCTCTGGGACAGGGGACAGATACGCAGTATTTT.